This note documents a single T cell receptor beta chain sequence. Individuals aged about 18 to 100 years were recruited from 20 to 25 US areas. Each participant's cohort was designated according to participant-reported clinical history. The data derive from a study of blood T cell repertoires in COVID-19. Germline values: CDR1 SGHNT, CDR2 YYREEE (reference sequence). Trimming pared 1 base from V and 7 bases from J, leaving 15 bases between. The CDR3 totals 15 residues. Here immunoSEQ multiplex PCR was the method, and the copy in TCRdb shows in-frame clones only, minus some. This sample has approximately 170,000 clones, with approximately 80% found just once.

The chain has TRBV5-4 and TRBJ2-1; D is possibly TRBD2 (6 bases). This TCR was sampled from a man aged 35-49 years who had recovered from COVID-19. Sequencing was carried out using PBMCs or T cells enriched from blood (not recorded which). The CDR3: CASSLRGSPGNEQFF. The CDR3 region has the DNA TGTGCCAGCAGCTTGCGGGGGTCACCGGGGAATGAGCAGTTCTTC.